This is a list of T cell receptor beta chains from one sample in a study of blood T cell repertoires in COVID-19. The assay was immunoSEQ multiplex PCR, and TCRdb's table has in-frame clones only and misses some. The top ten hold over 1.1% of the sample, which has approximately 430,000 clones, about nine tenths seen once. The source material was peripheral blood. These receptors came from a woman between 25 and 40 years old with active or convalescent COVID-19. Each CDR3 is given with its conserved first and last residue. The D gene is left open where the match is weak. Rows may omit the clone size; those that give it use once, few, many or a size class.

J,size,V,D,CDR3,DNA
TRBJ1-2,-,TRBV29-1,-,CSVEDGVRYGYTF,TGCAGCGTTGAAGACGGGGTTAGGTATGGCTACACCTTC
TRBJ1-5,-,TRBV25-1,TRBD1,CASRGQGASNQPQHF,TGTGCCAGCAGAGGACAGGGGGCGAGCAATCAGCCCCAGCATTTT
TRBJ2-7,once,TRBV4-1,-,CASSHQGGEQYF,TGCGCCAGCAGCCACCAGGGGGGCGAGCAGTACTTC
TRBJ2-1,few,TRBV18,TRBD1,CASSDLGQGMLEQFF,TGTGCCAGCTCTGACCTCGGACAGGGCATGCTTGAGCAGTTCTTC
TRBJ1-1,-,TRBV19,TRBD1,CATKTGQGARTEAFF,TGTGCCACCAAAACGGGACAGGGGGCGAGGACTGAAGCTTTCTTT
TRBJ2-6,-,TRBV19,TRBD2,CASSRGGQQFSGANVLTF,TGTGCCAGTAGTCGGGGGGGGCAGCAATTCTCTGGGGCCAACGTCCTGACTTTC
TRBJ1-1,-,TRBV14,-,CASSQDTPFLEAFF,TGTGCCAGCAGCCAAGATACGCCCTTCCTAGAAGCTTTCTTT
TRBJ2-3,-,TRBV5-1,-,CASSLRTATDTQYF,TGCGCCAGCAGCTTGAGGACAGCCACAGATACGCAGTATTTT
TRBJ1-1,-,TRBV29-1,TRBD1,CSIGQAATEAFF,TGCAGCATCGGACAGGCAGCCACTGAAGCTTTCTTT
TRBJ2-7,-,TRBV4-1,-,CASSQDEGFEQYF,TGCGCCAGCAGCCAAGATGAGGGTTTCGAGCAGTACTTC
TRBJ1-1,-,TRBV29-1,-,CSVGGIVDGDTEAFF,TGCAGCGTGGGGGGTATAGTCGATGGGGACACTGAAGCTTTCTTT
TRBJ1-6,-,TRBV27,TRBD1,CASTLGGQGNSPLHF,TGTGCCAGCACCCTAGGAGGACAGGGTAATTCACCCCTCCACTTT
TRBJ1-1,-,TRBV2,-,CASSEGVEENTEAFF,TGTGCCAGCAGCGAAGGTGTCGAGGAGAACACTGAAGCTTTCTTT
TRBJ2-2,-,TRBV6-5,-,CASSYGWGPNTGELFF,TGTGCCAGCAGTTACGGGTGGGGGCCGAACACCGGGGAGCTGTTTTTT
TRBJ1-6,-,TRBV7-4,-,CASSLRKEWSPLHF,TGTGCCAGCAGCTTACGCAAGGAGTGGTCACCCCTCCACTTT
TRBJ1-4,-,TRBV5-8,-,CASSGSRGVNEKLFF,TGTGCCAGCAGCGGTAGCAGGGGAGTCAACGAAAAACTGTTTTTT
TRBJ1-1,few,TRBV18,-,CASSRTVNTEAFF,TGTGCCAGCTCCCGCACAGTGAACACTGAAGCTTTCTTT
TRBJ1-1,-,TRBV23-1,-,CASSLRGKEAFF,TGCGCCAGCAGTCTGAGGGGGAAGGAAGCTTTCTTT
TRBJ2-7,-,TRBV2,-,CASSTLIPEQYF,TGTGCCAGCAGTACATTGATCCCCGAGCAGTACTTC
TRBJ2-1,-,TRBV6-1,-,CASSEAVGSSNEQFF,TGTGCCAGCAGTGAAGCGGTCGGGAGCTCCAATGAGCAGTTCTTC
TRBJ2-5,-,TRBV6-6,TRBD1,CASSQRQGPGETQYF,TGTGCCAGCAGTCAACGACAGGGACCAGGGGAGACCCAGTACTTC
TRBJ1-6,-,TRBV6-5,-,CASQISTGSNSPLHF,TGTGCCAGCCAAATTTCAACAGGGTCAAATTCACCCCTCCACTTT
TRBJ1-6,-,TRBV4-2,TRBD1,CASSQLGTGDSPLHF,TGTGCCAGCAGCCAATTAGGGACAGGGGATTCACCCCTCCACTTT
TRBJ1-2,-,TRBV2,TRBD1,CASSEYGQGPAGGYTF,TGTGCCAGCAGTGAATATGGACAGGGGCCGGCAGGCGGCTACACCTTC
TRBJ2-7,-,TRBV30,-,CAWSPGGGYEQYF,TGTGCCTGGAGTCCCGGGGGAGGCTACGAGCAGTACTTC
TRBJ1-3,-,TRBV5-4,-,CASSLAGAGAGNTIYF,TGTGCCAGCAGCTTGGCCGGGGCAGGGGCCGGAAACACCATATATTTT
TRBJ1-2,-,TRBV2,-,CASSLETVGYGYTF,TGTGCCAGCAGCCTAGAGACAGTAGGTTATGGCTACACCTTC
TRBJ1-2,-,TRBV29-1,-,CSVIFGRQENYGYTF,TGCAGCGTAATATTTGGAAGACAGGAGAACTATGGCTACACCTTC
TRBJ1-2,-,TRBV5-1,-,CASEGFGTNYGYTF,TGCGCCAGCGAAGGTTTCGGGACTAACTATGGCTACACCTTC
TRBJ2-4,once,TRBV6-6,-,CASSGSVGQTLSMAKNIQYF,TGTGCCAGCAGTGGATCGGTCGGACAGACACTTAGTATGGCCAAAAACATTCAGTACTTC
TRBJ1-1,-,TRBV30,-,CAWSVGQLNTEAFF,TGTGCCTGGAGTGTCGGACAGTTGAACACTGAAGCTTTCTTT
TRBJ1-4,-,TRBV5-1,TRBD1,CASSLGQGYEKLFF,TGCGCCAGCAGCTTGGGACAGGGGTATGAAAAACTGTTTTTT
TRBJ1-2,once,TRBV14,-,CASSQGTSGVYGYTF,TGTGCCAGCAGCCAAGGGACGTCCGGGGTCTATGGCTACACCTTC
TRBJ1-3,-,TRBV9,TRBD1,CASSGPGTGASSGNTIYF,TGTGCCAGCAGCGGTCCCGGGACAGGGGCCAGCTCTGGAAACACCATATATTTT
TRBJ2-5,-,TRBV6-5,-,CASSYSRYQETQYF,TGTGCCAGCAGTTACTCGAGGTACCAAGAGACCCAGTACTTC
TRBJ1-2,-,TRBV5-5,TRBD1,CASSLGGQGAVYGYTF,TGTGCCAGCAGCTTGGGAGGGCAGGGGGCTGTCTATGGCTACACCTTC
TRBJ1-4,-,TRBV29-1,-,CSAGTNNEKLFF,TGCAGCGCTGGGACAAATAATGAAAAACTGTTTTTT
TRBJ1-2,once,TRBV3-1/TRBV3-2,TRBD1,CASSPRQGVGYTF,TGTGCCAGCAGCCCCCGACAGGGAGTGGGCTACACCTTC
TRBJ1-2,-,TRBV7-8,TRBD1,CASSRTGADVNYGYTF,TGTGCCAGCAGCCGTACAGGGGCCGACGTGAACTATGGCTACACCTTC
TRBJ1-2,-,TRBV3-1/TRBV3-2,-,CASSQGGTPIYGYTF,TGTGCCAGCAGCCAAGGAGGGACACCCATCTATGGCTACACCTTC
TRBJ2-5,-,TRBV6-5,TRBD2,CASSYYALAVQETQYF,TGTGCCAGCAGTTACTATGCCCTAGCGGTCCAAGAGACCCAGTACTTC
TRBJ1-4,-,TRBV7-9,-,CASSSEVSPGSNEKLFF,TGTGCCAGCAGCTCCGAAGTGTCTCCGGGTTCTAATGAAAAACTGTTTTTT
TRBJ2-7,-,TRBV18,TRBD1,CASSPSGTGMTSYEQYF,TGTGCCAGCTCACCCTCCGGGACAGGGATGACTTCCTACGAGCAGTACTTC
TRBJ2-1,-,TRBV4-1,-,CASSQLGLMYNEQFF,TGCGCCAGCAGCCAATTGGGACTGATGTACAATGAGCAGTTCTTC
TRBJ1-2,-,TRBV2,-,CASSIEGTITNYGYTF,TGTGCCAGCAGTATCGAAGGGACAATTACTAACTATGGCTACACCTTC
TRBJ2-1,once,TRBV5-1,-,CASSLGLYNEQFF,TGCGCCAGCAGCCTGGGACTGTACAATGAGCAGTTCTTC
TRBJ2-2,-,TRBV7-6,TRBD2,CASSPGTSGIGELFF,TGTGCCAGCAGCCCCGGGACTAGCGGGATCGGGGAGCTGTTTTTT
TRBJ2-2,once,TRBV13,TRBD1,CASSMGQGFTGELFF,TGTGCCAGCAGCATGGGACAGGGGTTCACCGGGGAGCTGTTTTTT
TRBJ1-1,few,TRBV19,-,CASSIVWANTEAFF,TGTGCCAGTAGTATCGTCTGGGCGAACACTGAAGCTTTCTTT
TRBJ1-1,-,TRBV19,-,CASSRPDIEAFF,TGTGCCAGTAGTAGGCCGGACATTGAAGCTTTCTTT
TRBJ1-2,-,TRBV5-4,TRBD1,CASSFAGGSYGYTF,TGTGCCAGCAGCTTCGCAGGGGGGAGCTATGGCTACACCTTC
TRBJ2-7,-,TRBV27,TRBD2,CASSPSGDSFGYEQYF,TGTGCCAGCAGTCCAAGCGGGGACTCCTTCGGGTACGAGCAGTACTTC
TRBJ2-4,-,TRBV6-4,-,CASSSSGVICNKNIQYF,TGTGCCAGCAGTAGTTCGGGGGTAATCTGCAACAAAAACATTCAGTACTTC